This TCR beta chain was captured by sequencing in a study of blood T cell repertoires in COVID-19. Study-wide background: Whether acute or convalescent, the COVID-19 samples came from the United States, Italy and Spain. PBMCs, B-cell-depleted T cells, or T cells provided the cDNA or gDNA that made up the material.

Original data processing: Amplifying reference gene primers gave estimates of nucleated cell counts. TCRdb's table, derived via immunoSEQ multiplex PCR, lists solely in-frame clones and lacks some. From that table come the V and J calls and clone size; the DNA was used to work out D and trimming. The sample contains about 280,000 clones, 80% to 90% of which appear only once. The sequence came from a woman in her sixties or seventies with acute or convalescent COVID-19. The sequencing input was peripheral blood.

This chain's CDR3 is CASSAQSGVTQYF. The CDR3 DNA reads TGTGCCAGCAGCGCACAATCGGGAGTGACCCAGTACTTC. The chain has TRBV5-6 and TRBJ2-5; TRBD2 might be the D (6 bases). The CDR3 contains 13 residues. The germline V gene has CDR1 SGHDT and CDR2 YYEEEE. The ends were cut back, 4 bases at V and 7 bases at J, with 14 bases in the middle.